This T cell receptor (beta chain) came from a study of T cell changes during pregnancy in multiple sclerosis. The germline V gene encodes CDR1 LNHDA and CDR2 SQIVND (reference sequence). J lost 3 bases, V lost 2 bases, and 1 base had no gene match. CDR3 size: 14 residues. Produced via immunoSEQ multiplex PCR; TCRdb's table is partial and in-frame only. The sample contains 49,000 or so clones, 80% to 95% of which appear only once. The V and J genes are TRBV19 and TRBJ1-2, with 9 bases that match TRBD1. This sequence originates from a female donor with multiple sclerosis, enrolled in a pregnancy study. The source was peripheral blood, collected in the third trimester of pregnancy. CDR3 residues: CASSIRDRDYGYTF. The CDR3 nucleotides read TGTGCCAGTAGTATAAGGGACAGGGACTATGGCTACACCTTC.